The clone carrying this T cell receptor (beta chain) turned up a few times. Its antigen is unidentified. cDNA synthesis used the whole RNA isolate, giving expressed TCRB sequences. Produced via immunoSEQ multiplex PCR; TCRdb's table is partial and in-frame only. The sample includes almost 350,000 clones, roughly 21% of them seen just once. CDR3 length equals 16 residues. Germline trimming cut 1 base from V and 1 base from J; bases unmatched to any gene: 4. Looked up from germline, CDR1 is SGHNT and CDR2 is YYREEE (reference sequence). The source of the sample is a study of beta chain features in type 1 diabetes. The study's findings and limits: The question left open here concerned HLA type influencing TCRB rearrangement.

V and J are TRBV5-4 and TRBJ2-4, with TRBD2 identical over 8 bases. The specimen sequenced was naive CD4+ T cells from blood. The sequence came from a woman aged 18-29 years in good health. The CDR3 region is CASSLPGGQAKNIQYF. The DNA of the CDR3 is TGTGCCAGCAGCTTGCCGGGGGGGCAGGCCAAAAACATTCAGTACTTC. Full variable domain (rest looked up from reference TRBV5-4 and TRBJ2-4): ETGVTQSPTHLIKTRGQQVTLRCSSQSGHNTVSWYQQALGQGPQFIFQYYREEENGRGNFPPRFSGLQFPNYSSELNVNALELDDSALYLCASSLPGGQAKNIQYFGAGTRLSVL.